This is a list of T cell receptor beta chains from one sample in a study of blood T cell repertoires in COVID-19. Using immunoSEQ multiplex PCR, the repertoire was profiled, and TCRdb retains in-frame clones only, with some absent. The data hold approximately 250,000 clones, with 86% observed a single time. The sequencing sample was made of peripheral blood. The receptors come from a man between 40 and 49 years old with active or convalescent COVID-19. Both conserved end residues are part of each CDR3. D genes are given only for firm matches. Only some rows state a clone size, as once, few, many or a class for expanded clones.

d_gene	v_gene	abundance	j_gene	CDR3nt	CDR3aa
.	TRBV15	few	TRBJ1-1	TGTGCCACCAGCACCAATACAGGGTCTGGAGCTTTCTTT	CATSTNTGSGAFF
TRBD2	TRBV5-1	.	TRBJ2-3	TGCGCCAGCAGCTTGTACGGGGGGGAATCAGATACGCAGTATTTT	CASSLYGGESDTQYF
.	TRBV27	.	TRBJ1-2	TGTGCCAGCAGTCATCAGGTTAACTATGGCTACACCTTC	CASSHQVNYGYTF
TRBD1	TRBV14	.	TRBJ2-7	TGTGCCAGCAGCCAACCGGGACAGGGACCCTACGAGCAGTACTTC	CASSQPGQGPYEQYF
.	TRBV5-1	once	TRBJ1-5	TGCGCCAGCAGCGTGGACGGGTCCGCGCCCCAGCATTTT	CASSVDGSAPQHF
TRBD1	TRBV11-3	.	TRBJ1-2	TGTGCCAGCAGCTTAGATGGGGGACAGGGGCGAATCTATGGCTACACCTTC	CASSLDGGQGRIYGYTF
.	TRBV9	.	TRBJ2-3	TGTGCCAGCAGCGTAGAGGGAGCCCCGGCAGATACGCAGTATTTT	CASSVEGAPADTQYF
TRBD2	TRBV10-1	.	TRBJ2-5	TGCGCCAGCAGCTCCGGGACTAGCGGGAGAGAGAAGACCCAGTACTTC	CASSSGTSGREKTQYF
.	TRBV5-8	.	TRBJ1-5	TGTGCCAGCAGCTTGGCCGGGAGCCCCAATCAGCCCCAGCATTTT	CASSLAGSPNQPQHF
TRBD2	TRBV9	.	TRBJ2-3	TGTGCCAGCACTTCGGGAGGGAGCCCAGATACGCAGTATTTT	CASTSGGSPDTQYF